These 7 T cell receptor beta chains were sequenced from one sample in a study of blood T cell repertoires in COVID-19. Here immunoSEQ multiplex PCR was the method, and the copy in TCRdb shows in-frame clones only, minus some. The repertoire holds 95,000 to 100,000 clones, with more than 75% as singletons. The sample comprised peripheral blood. The receptor set was obtained from a woman under 40 with acute or convalescent COVID-19.

This chain links TRBV29-1 with TRBJ2-1, with 9 bases lining up with TRBD1. Germline loops: CDR1 SQVTM, CDR2 ANQGSEA. After removal of 1 base from V and 14 bases from J, the junction contained 6 bases not matched to a gene. CDR3 size: 12 residues. In nucleotides, the CDR3 is TGCAGCGTTGAAGGCGACAGGGGGGGGAAGTTCTTC. Its protein is CSVEGDRGGKFF.

This clone was found once. The chain recombines TRBV18 with TRBJ2-2; the D is unclear. The CDR3 sequence is 14 residues long. Trimming stripped 5 bases from V and 2 bases from J, with 9 bases between. CDR1 is KGHSH, CDR2 LQKENI, per germline. CDR3 loop: CASSAEQNTGELFF. For the CDR3, the DNA is TGTGCCAGCTCAGCTGAACAAAACACCGGGGAGCTGTTTTTT.

The chain joins TRBV28 to TRBJ1-1; no definite D call. V lost 2 bases and J lost 4, with 11 bases in between. Germline CDR1 reads MDHEN; CDR2 reads SYDVKM. The CDR3 extends over 14 amino acids. The CDR3 loop reads CASSLSGGSTEAFF. The CDR3 DNA is TGTGCCAGCAGTTTAAGTGGTGGGAGCACTGAAGCTTTCTTT.

CDR3 DNA: TGTGCCAGCAGTTTTGGTCGCGCCCAGCCCCAGCATTTT. This gives the protein CASSFGRAQPQHF. The V gene is TRBV27, the J gene TRBJ1-5; D unresolved. The CDR3 runs 13 residues. V dropped 3 bases and J dropped 7 bases, with 10 bases sitting between them. The V gene's germline CDR1 is MNHEY and CDR2 SMNVEV (reference sequence).

This chain connects TRBV19 to TRBJ1-1; TRBD1 matches at 7 bases. Germline CDR1 is LNHDA and CDR2 is SQIVND (reference sequence). The CDR3 consists of 17 residues. The trim removed 2 bases at V and 0 bases at J, leaving 9 bases unmatched. CDR3 coding DNA: TGTGCCAGTAGTATATCCGCGGGACAGAAAATGAACACTGAAGCTTTCTTT. This codes for CASSISAGQKMNTEAFF.

This chain connects TRBV29-1 to TRBJ1-1, with 7 positions matching TRBD1. V was clipped by 7 bases and J by 1 base; unmatched bases: 3. The CDR3 is made up of 12 amino acids. Per the germline V gene, CDR1 is SQVTM and CDR2 is ANQGSEA. The CDR3 here is CSAWTGNTEAFF. The CDR3 nucleotides read TGCAGCGCCTGGACAGGGAACACTGAAGCTTTCTTT.

This chain uses TRBV4-1 with TRBJ1-1; D call uncertain. Germline V gene data show CDR1 as MGHRA and CDR2 as YSYEKL. CDR3 length: 14 amino acids. V lost 0 bases and J lost 1, with 6 bases in between. The chain's CDR3 is CASSQEGRNTEAFF. In nucleotides, the CDR3 is TGCGCCAGCAGCCAAGAAGGGAGGAACACTGAAGCTTTCTTT.